These 30 T cell receptor delta chains originate from one sample sequenced in a study of gamma-delta T cells after stem cell transplantation. TCRdb reprocessed the RT-PCR reads through CATT. The data show approximately 1,100 delta-chain clones, roughly 38% seen once. The specimen was gamma-delta T cells. The source is a human donor. It is not recorded whose cells these are; they may come from a transplant donor.

V gene TRDV1 combines with J gene TRDJ1, with TRDD3 matching over 13 bases. The CDR3 has 24 amino acids. The ends lost 2 bases at V and 0 bases at J; junction bases unmatched: 24. Germline CDR1 is TSWWSYY and CDR2 is QGS. The CDR3 region has the DNA TGTGCTCTTGGGGAAGGGAGCTACTTGGGATACTGGGGGATACGGTGGGGGTACACCGATAAACTCATCTTT. Residues: CALGEGSYLGYWGIRWGYTDKLIF.

The table lists this clone with a few counts. J is TRDJ1 and V is TRDV2; 12 bases match TRDD3. Germline V gene lookup returns CDR1 GEAIGNYY and CDR2 EKD. This CDR3 is built from 18 residues. With V trimmed by 0 bases and J by 2 bases, 9 bases remained unmatched. The DNA of the CDR3 is TGTGCCTGTGACACCGTTCAACTGGGGGATACTGGGACCGATAAACTCATCTTT. It is translated as CACDTVQLGDTGTDKLIF.

This clone was seen only a few times. The chain carries TRDV2 and TRDJ1, with 7 bases aligning to TRDD3. Germline V CDR1 and CDR2: GEAIGNYY, EKD. V shed 3 bases and J 4 bases; nucleotides not matched to a gene: 7. The CDR3 sequence is 14 residues long. Here the CDR3 reads CACDSVLGNDKLIF. The CDR3 DNA reads as TGTGCCTGTGACTCGGTACTGGGGAACGATAAACTCATCTTT.

As for this clone: A read error may explain this, as a much larger clone is one base away. J is TRDJ2 and V is TRDV1; the match to TRDD3 covers 13 bases. Germline V CDR1 and CDR2: TSWWSYY, QGS. This CDR3 is 22 amino acids long. V lost 5 bases, J lost 2 bases, and 20 bases stayed unmatched. This CDR3 reads CALGNPSWTGGYAKSLTAQLFF. The CDR3 coding sequence is TGTGCTCTTGGGAACCCCTCCTGGACTGGGGGATACGCCAAGTCCTTGACAGCACAACTCTTCTTT.

This clone qualifies as large. A far bigger clonotype differs at one base, so this is likely a read error. The sample contains more than one DNA sequence encoding this CDR3. The chain combines TRDV2 with TRDJ3; 7 bases line up with TRDD3. The CDR3 runs 25 residues. Germline assignment: CDR1 GEAIGNYY and CDR2 EKD. CDR3 loop: CACDTVSGWGTPLRLSSWDTRQMFF. The CDR3 DNA sequence: TGTGCCTGCGACACCGTGAGTGGATGGGGGACCCCGCTTCGTTTATCGTCCTGGGACACCCGACAGATGTTTTTC.

The chain uses TRDV2 and TRDJ1; D gene ambiguous. V was cut by 3 bases and J by 2 bases, with 12 bases left in between. Germline V lookup: CDR1 GEAIGNYY, CDR2 EKD. The CDR3 runs to 14 residues. CDR3 residues: CACDVAGRTDKLIF. DNA of the CDR3: TGTGCCTGTGACGTCGCCGGACGGACCGATAAACTCATCTTT.

The J gene is TRDJ1, the V gene TRDV2, with a tentative D call TRDD3 (6 bases). Germline lookup yields CDR1 GEAIGNYY and CDR2 EKD. Trimming removed 0 bases at V and 0 bases at J, with 16 bases between. This CDR3 has 17 residues. The DNA of the CDR3 is TGTGCCTGTGACACCCTCCGGGGGACAAAGTACACCGATAAACTCATCTTT. Translating gives CACDTLRGTKYTDKLIF.

A word on this clone: Compared with germline, one end of the junction differs, possibly owing to a read error. This sample also contains other DNA sequences that code for the same CDR3. The chain recombines TRDV2 with TRDJ1; 7 positions agree with TRDD3. Germline V gene data show CDR1 as GEAIGNYY and CDR2 as EKD. The CDR3 covers 17 residues. The CDR3, as DNA: TGTGCCTGTGACGCTATACTGGGGCCGACTTCCACCGATAAGCTCATCTTT. Amino acids: CACDAILGPTSTDKLIF.

The J gene is TRDJ1, the V gene TRDV1; 13 bases map to TRDD3. The germline CDR1 and CDR2 sequences are TSWWSYY and QGS. Unmatched junction bases numbered 28, after V lost 1 base and J lost 2 bases. The CDR3 is 25 residues long. DNA for the CDR3: TGTGCTCTTGGGGAACAGAAAATTCCCTTCCTACCACTTCACTGGGGGATACGTGGTACCGATAAACTCATCTTT. This gives the protein CALGEQKIPFLPLHWGIRGTDKLIF.

This clone is medium-sized in the sample. The rearrangement uses TRDV1 and TRDJ1; D possibly corresponds to TRDD3 (6 bases). Trimming pared 0 bases from V and 3 bases from J, leaving 26 bases between. The V gene's germline CDR1 is TSWWSYY and CDR2 QGS. The CDR3 spans 20 residues. Written as DNA, the CDR3 is TGTGCTCTTGGGGAACTGTGGACCCTTTTTTTGGCTGGGGTCTCCGATAAACTCATCTTT. As protein: CALGELWTLFLAGVSDKLIF.

This clone was observed a few times. This chain connects TRDV2 to TRDJ3, with 12 positions matching TRDD3. The CDR3 length is 20 residues. J gave up 0 bases and V 3 bases, and 8 bases lay outside the gene matches. Per the germline V gene, CDR1 is GEAIGNYY and CDR2 is EKD. The CDR3 spells CACDSVLGDTSSWDTRQMFF. The CDR3 DNA sequence: TGTGCCTGTGACTCCGTACTGGGGGATACTAGCTCCTGGGACACCCGACAGATGTTTTTC.

In the case of this clone: One end of the junction varies from germline; a read error may be responsible. Other DNA sequences in this specimen translate into the identical CDR3. The chain recombines TRDV2 with TRDJ1, with 7 bases that match TRDD3. This CDR3 contains 19 residues. Germline V CDR1 and CDR2: GEAIGNYY, EKD. In nucleotides, the CDR3 is TGTGCCTGTGACACCATAGGGACCCTGGTGGATACGAGAACCGATAACCTCATCTTT. Amino acid sequence: CACDTIGTLVDTRTDNLIF.

V is TRDV1 and J is TRDJ1, with 12 bases that match TRDD3. In germline, CDR1 is TSWWSYY, CDR2 QGS. Germline trimming cut 0 bases from V and 1 base from J; bases unmatched to any gene: 15. The CDR3 contains 21 residues. Written as DNA, the CDR3 is TGTGCTCTTGGGGAACTTTCCCACCTGTACTGGGGGATACTGGCCACCGATAAACTCATCTTT. Translated, it gives CALGELSHLYWGILATDKLIF.

The chain recombines TRDV2 with TRDJ1, with D possibly matching TRDD3 (6 bases). CDR3 length: 18 residues. Germline CDR1 GEAIGNYY, CDR2 EKD. Trimming cost V 2 bases and J 1 base, with 22 bases left between them. CDR3 bases: TGTGCCTGTGACATCACCCCCTCCTGGGTGATACGCACCGATAAACTCATCTTT. Its protein is CACDITPSWVIRTDKLIF.

The chain joins TRDV2 to TRDJ1; maybe TRDD3 (6 bases). V was trimmed by 1 base and J by 4 bases, leaving 21 bases between them. The germline CDR1 and CDR2 sequences are GEAIGNYY and EKD. CDR3 length equals 17 residues. The CDR3 sequence is CACDTLLPTGSGDKLIF. In nucleotides, the CDR3 is TGTGCCTGTGACACATTACTCCCCACTGGGTCGGGCGATAAACTCATCTTT.

This clone has only a few counts. J is TRDJ1 and V is TRDV2, with 11 bases that match TRDD3. The CDR3 contains 17 residues. After removal of 2 bases from V and 2 bases from J, the junction contained 9 bases not matched to a gene. CDR1 GEAIGNYY and CDR2 EKD come from the germline V gene. For the CDR3, the DNA is TGTGCCTGTGACAGTCTCTCTGGGGGATACTCAACCGATAAACTCATCTTT. This codes for CACDSLSGGYSTDKLIF.

This CDR3 reads CACDRLGDITDKLIF. In DNA form, the CDR3 reads TGTGCCTGTGACAGGTTGGGGGATATCACCGATAAACTCATCTTT. This chain links TRDV2 with TRDJ1, with 9 bases that match TRDD3. With 2 bases clipped from V and 1 base from J, the junction kept 4 bases outside the gene matches. The CDR3 loop spans 15 amino acids. Germline V gene sequence: CDR1 GEAIGNYY, CDR2 EKD.

This clone is large by share. Other DNA sequences of this sample code for an identical CDR3. This chain joins TRDV2 and TRDJ1, with 8 bases that match TRDD3. Trimming removed 1 base from V and 4 bases from J; junction bases left unmatched: 10. CDR1 is GEAIGNYY and CDR2 is EKD in the germline V gene. The CDR3 is 16 amino acids. The CDR3 coding sequence is TGTGCCTGTGACACTGTAAGAGGGGATACTCGCGATAAACTCATCTTT. It translates to CACDTVRGDTRDKLIF.

The chain has TRDV2 and TRDJ1; 12 bases line up with TRDD3. The CDR3 totals 18 residues. J lost 4 bases, V lost 0 bases, and 11 bases had no gene match. In germline, CDR1 is GEAIGNYY, CDR2 EKD. The CDR3 DNA sequence: TGTGCCTGTGACACCGGCTTACTACTGGGGGATACCCGCGATAAACTCATCTTT. It codes for CACDTGLLLGDTRDKLIF.

This clone ranks as large (0.1 to 1%). The chain uses TRDV1 and TRDJ1, with TRDD3 identical over 12 bases. Germline loops: CDR1 TSWWSYY, CDR2 QGS. J gave up 2 bases and V 11 bases, and 33 bases lay outside the gene matches. This CDR3 comprises 23 residues. The CDR3 DNA reads as TGTGCTATAACTCCCAACCCCGTACTGGGGGATACCTACCCCTTTTTAAGTACCGATAAACTCATCTTT. Translated: CAITPNPVLGDTYPFLSTDKLIF.

This clone has a handful of counts. This likely stems from a read error, as it lies one base from a far larger clone. V is TRDV2 and J is TRDJ1, with 13 bases aligning to TRDD3. Germline V gene data show CDR1 as GEAIGNYY and CDR2 as EKD. Trimming cost V 0 bases and J 2 bases; bases outside gene matches: 11. The CDR3 has 19 amino acids. CDR3 sequence: CACDTKGPLGDTRTDKLIF. Written as DNA, the CDR3 is TGTGCCTGTGACACCAAAGGGCCACTGGGGGATACGAGAACCGATAAACTCATCTTT.

As for this clone: This is likely an artifact of a read error, given a far larger clone one base away. The rearrangement uses TRAV29/DV5 and TRDJ1, with 9 bases fitting TRDD3. The CDR3 is made up of 23 amino acids. Germline V gene data show CDR1 as NSMFDY and CDR2 as ISSIKDK. V shed 3 bases and J 0 bases; nucleotides not matched to a gene: 30. As DNA, the CDR3 is TGTGCAGCAATCGTGGCTTCCTATCCCCTGGGGGATGGCGGTTTCTTTAACACCGATAAACTCATCTTT. Translation gives CAAIVASYPLGDGGFFNTDKLIF. Full variable domain (outside the CDR3, taken from reference TRAV29/DV5 and TRDJ1): DQQVKQNSPSLSVQEGRISILNCDYTNSMFDYFLWYKKYPAEGPTFLISISSIKDKNEDGRFTVFLNKSAKHLSLHIVPSQPGDSAVYFCAAIVASYPLGDGGFFNTDKLIFGKGTRVTVEP.

The chain employs TRDV1 and TRDJ1, with no clear D. Germline CDR1 is TSWWSYY and CDR2 is QGS. There are 15 residues in the CDR3. Deletions cut 0 bases from V and 1 base from J, with 9 bases between. CDR3 loop: CALGELTELTDKLIF. The CDR3 nucleotides are TGTGCTCTTGGGGAACTTACGGAACTCACCGATAAACTCATCTTT.

This clone is large. Different DNA sequences within this sample yield the same CDR3. The rearrangement uses TRDV1 and TRDJ1, with 12 bases aligning to TRDD3. Unmatched junction bases numbered 30, after V lost 1 base and J lost 0 bases. The CDR3 is 26 residues long. Germline V gives CDR1 TSWWSYY, CDR2 QGS. CDR3 coding DNA: TGTGCTCTTGGGGAACCCCTCCTAGGGGGCCTTTACTGGGGGATACCGGGGGAAACGTACACCGATAAACTCATCTTT. It codes for CALGEPLLGGLYWGIPGETYTDKLIF.

The V and J genes are TRDV2 and TRDJ1; weak D call: TRDD3 (5 bases). V shed 4 bases and J shed 4 bases, with 18 bases lying between them. The CDR3 loop spans 15 amino acids. From germline, CDR1 is GEAIGNYY and CDR2 EKD. CDR3 coding DNA: TGTGCCTGTGATAGTCTGGGTGGCGTGGACGATAAACTCATCTTT. It encodes CACDSLGGVDDKLIF.

This clone is classed as large. Other DNA sequences in the sample encode the same CDR3. This chain connects TRDV2 to TRDJ1, with 13 bases aligning to TRDD3. CDR3 length: 18 amino acids. The germline CDR1 and CDR2 sequences are GEAIGNYY and EKD. Trimming cost V 0 bases and J 1 base; bases outside gene matches: 7. The CDR3, as DNA: TGTGCCTGTGACACCATACTGGGGGATACGCGGGGCACCGATAAACTCATCTTT. Protein product: CACDTILGDTRGTDKLIF.

This clone is classed as medium-sized. A much larger clone differs from this one at a single base, so this may be a read error. This rearrangement joins TRDV2 to TRDJ1, with 13 bases aligning to TRDD3. The CDR3 totals 19 residues. Per germline, CDR1 GEAIGNYY and CDR2 EKD. The CDR3 region is CACDTIGPLGDTRTDNLIF. The DNA for the CDR3 is TGTGCCTGTGACACCATAGGGCCACTGGGGGATACGAGAACCGATAACCTCATCTTT.

The chain combines TRDV1 with TRDJ1, with 7 bases that match TRDD3. Germline V gene sequence: CDR1 TSWWSYY, CDR2 QGS. Trimming removed 2 bases from V and 2 bases from J; junction bases left unmatched: 17. This CDR3 spans 19 amino acids. CDR3 DNA: TGTGCTCTTGGGGAATTTCTCAACCTACTTACTGGGGTTACCGATAAACTCATCTTT. Translating it yields CALGEFLNLLTGVTDKLIF.

The chain combines TRDV2 with TRDJ1, with 10 bases matching TRDD3. The CDR3 sequence is 18 residues long. The J segment lost 2 bases and the V segment lost 0 bases, leaving 11 bases of the junction unmatched. Germline CDR1 reads GEAIGNYY; CDR2 reads EKD. CDR3 residues: CACDTVQMGDTGTDKLIF. CDR3 sequence (DNA): TGTGCCTGTGACACCGTTCAAATGGGGGATACTGGGACCGATAAACTCATCTTT.

In this sample, this clone turned up a few times. This may be a read error, as it is one base from a much larger clone. V and J are TRDV2 and TRDJ2; 11 positions match TRDD3. This CDR3 has 19 residues. Unmatched junction bases numbered 12, after V lost 0 bases and J lost 4 bases. The germline V gene has CDR1 GEAIGNYY and CDR2 EKD. CDR3 protein: CACDTVEAWGIPTTAQLFF. CDR3 nucleotides: TGTGCCTGTGACACCGTGGAAGCCTGGGGGATACCTACGACAGCACAACTCTTCTTT.